What follows is one T cell receptor beta chain and its context. This sample is part of a study of shared clonotypes between healthy human individuals. The ends were cut back, 3 bases at V and 4 bases at J, with 16 bases in the middle. The V gene's germline CDR1 is SGHRS and CDR2 YFSETQ. This CDR3 has 15 amino acids. The CD4+ fraction was divided into a CD45RA+ naive subset and a CD45RA-negative memory subset. The data were produced by immunoSEQ multiplex PCR, yet TCRdb's version contains in-frame clones alone and is incomplete. The repertoire consists of roughly 520,000 clones, with around 95% occurring once and the leading ten covering about 0.067%.

The material sequenced was naive CD4+ T cells sorted from blood. Indicated subset: CD45RA+ positively selected. The receptor was isolated from a woman aged 25-40 years in good health. The chain combines TRBV5-1 with TRBJ2-5; D might be TRBD1 (8 bases). The CDR3 sequence is CASSWGGQVGETQYF. The CDR3 region has the DNA TGCGCCAGCAGCTGGGGGGGACAGGTTGGAGAGACCCAGTACTTC.